The 24 T cell receptor beta chains presented below share a single source sample, sequenced in a study of cytomegalovirus exposure and HLA in healthy donors. Use of 60 Vbeta and 13 Jbeta primers characterized the PCR. The assay was immunoSEQ multiplex PCR, and TCRdb's table has in-frame clones only and misses some. The data hold around 100,000 clones, with roughly 85% observed a single time. The sample comprised PBMCs. These TCRs come from a woman between 40 and 55 years old in good health and CMV-seronegative.

V gene TRBV11-3 combines with J gene TRBJ2-5; the D gene is possibly TRBD1 (6 bases). The V gene's germline CDR1 is SGHNT and CDR2 YENEEA. The CDR3 consists of 13 residues. Trimming shortened V by 5 bases and J by 5 bases, and 12 bases separated the two germline ends. CDR3 residues: CASSKGQSETQYF. The CDR3 DNA sequence: TGTGCCAGCAGCAAAGGACAGTCGGAGACCCAGTACTTC.

The V and J genes are TRBV10-1 and TRBJ2-1, with 8 nucleotides matching TRBD2. CDR1 WNHNN and CDR2 SYGVQD come from the germline V gene (reference sequence). The CDR3 has 14 amino acids. Losses at the gene ends were 6 bases for V and 7 bases for J; bases not matched to a gene: 8. The CDR3 nucleotides read TGCGCCAGCAGCGCTAGCGGGTTAGCGAATGAGCAGTTCTTC. This sequence encodes CASSASGLANEQFF.

This sequence joins TRBV28 and TRBJ2-2; D is undetermined. The CDR3 totals 17 residues. The germline V gene encodes CDR1 MDHEN and CDR2 SYDVKM. V gave up 1 base and J gave up 4 bases, with 16 bases separating them. CDR3 sequence reads: CASSLLSGLRITGELFF. The CDR3 DNA reads as TGTGCCAGCAGTTTATTAAGTGGCCTCCGTATCACCGGGGAGCTGTTTTTT.

V gene TRBV19 combines with J gene TRBJ1-3; weak D call: TRBD1 (6 bases). The CDR3 sequence is 16 residues long. V was clipped by 5 bases and J by 2 bases, with 16 bases between them. The germline gives CDR1 LNHDA, CDR2 SQIVND (reference sequence). CDR3 in amino acids: CASSPPGTPAGNTIYF. The DNA of the CDR3 is TGTGCCAGTAGTCCCCCGGGGACACCCGCTGGAAACACCATATATTTT.

This chain uses TRBV2 with TRBJ2-3; TRBD2 might be the D (5 bases). Germline CDR1 and CDR2: SNHLY and FYNNEI. CDR3 length: 14 amino acids. V lost 2 bases, J lost 7 bases, and 13 bases lay in between. CDR3 residues: CASSELRGFYTQYF. DNA for the CDR3: TGTGCCAGCAGTGAATTAAGAGGGTTTTATACGCAGTATTTT.

This clone was seen only a few times. The chain has TRBV28 and TRBJ2-5; possible D gene TRBD2, 6 bases. This CDR3 spans 16 amino acids. V lost 5 bases and J lost 4, with 20 bases in between. Germline assignment: CDR1 MDHEN and CDR2 SYDVKM. The CDR3 region has the DNA TGTGCCAGCAGTCCCCCCCTAGCGTCCTTATCAGAGACCCAGTACTTC. Amino acids: CASSPPLASLSETQYF.

V usage is TRBV27 and J usage is TRBJ1-1; D is ambiguous. This CDR3 contains 13 residues. Germline V lookup: CDR1 MNHEY, CDR2 SMNVEV (reference sequence). The V end lost 2 bases, the J end lost 1 base, and 5 bases lay between the germline ends. CDR3 nucleotides: TGTGCCAGCAGTTTACGGGGGAACACTGAAGCTTTCTTT. Translation gives CASSLRGNTEAFF.

This clone has only a few counts. The V and J genes are TRBV9 and TRBJ2-1; 13 positions agree with TRBD2. Germline values: CDR1 SGDLS, CDR2 YYNGEE. The CDR3 consists of 15 residues. V shed 0 bases, J shed 10 bases, and the junction held 4 bases outside the gene matches. The CDR3 DNA sequence: TGTGCCAGCAGCGTAGGACTAGCGGGAGGCAGCGAGCAGTTCTTC. It encodes CASSVGLAGGSEQFF.

This rearrangement joins TRBV6-1 to TRBJ1-4, with TRBD1 matching 9 bases. Germline V gives CDR1 MNHNS, CDR2 SASEGT. This CDR3 is 15 amino acids long. With V trimmed by 8 bases and J by 5 bases, 9 bases remained unmatched. The CDR3 DNA follows: TGTGCCAGCGGGGACAGGGAAGGAGGGAATGAAAAACTGTTTTTT. This sequence encodes CASGDREGGNEKLFF.

The chain carries TRBV6-6 and TRBJ2-5; 8 bases agree with TRBD2. The length of the CDR3 is 16 residues. CDR1 is MNHNY, CDR2 SVGAGI, per germline (reference sequence). Losses at the gene ends were 0 bases for V and 3 bases for J; bases not matched to a gene: 6. The CDR3 DNA follows: TGTGCCAGCAGTTACTCTCCCCTGCGGGGGGAAGAGACCCAGTACTTC. This encodes CASSYSPLRGEETQYF.

The chain combines TRBV7-2 with TRBJ2-2, with 8 bases that match TRBD1. In germline, CDR1 is SGHTA, CDR2 FQGNSA. The J segment lost 1 base and the V segment lost 2 bases, leaving 9 bases of the junction unmatched. This CDR3 has 18 residues. The chain's CDR3 is CASSLHRQGSGNTGELFF. CDR3 in DNA: TGTGCCAGCAGCTTACACAGACAGGGGTCGGGGAACACCGGGGAGCTGTTTTTT.

The rearrangement joins TRBV14 to TRBJ1-4; the match to TRBD1 covers 8 bases. CDR3 length: 15 amino acids. Losses at the gene ends were 3 bases for V and 3 bases for J; bases not matched to a gene: 3. Germline assignment: CDR1 SGHDN and CDR2 FVKESK. CDR3 sequence: CASSQNRGANEKLFF. CDR3 nucleotide sequence: TGTGCCAGCAGCCAGAACAGGGGGGCTAATGAAAAACTGTTTTTT.

The chain employs TRBV18 and TRBJ1-1; D gene uncertain. Germline-derived CDR1 and CDR2 are KGHSH and LQKENI. The CDR3 extends over 13 amino acids. V was shortened by 2 bases and J by 3 bases, with 7 bases between the two germline ends. The CDR3 region has the DNA TGTGCCAGCTCACCAAGCGGGGACACTGAAGCTTTCTTT. This sequence encodes CASSPSGDTEAFF.

The chain is built from TRBV6-6 and TRBJ2-7; 8 bases match TRBD2. Germline V gives CDR1 MNHNY, CDR2 SVGAGI (reference sequence). V lost 6 bases and J lost 5; bases outside the gene matches: 15. The CDR3 is 16 residues long. The CDR3 DNA sequence: TGTGCCAGCAGACCCGGGCGGGGGGAGAAGAGTAACGAGCAGTACTTC. Translated, it gives CASRPGRGEKSNEQYF.

V and J are TRBV19 and TRBJ1-5; possible D gene TRBD1, 6 bases. The CDR3 sequence is 16 residues long. CDR1 LNHDA and CDR2 SQIVND come from the germline V gene (reference sequence). The V end lost 7 bases, the J end lost 5 bases, and 21 bases lay between the germline ends. The CDR3 loop reads CASTLMAGEGDQPQHF. The CDR3 nucleotides are TGTGCCAGTACCTTGATGGCAGGGGAAGGGGATCAGCCCCAGCATTTT.

The chain recombines TRBV18 with TRBJ2-5, with TRBD1 matching over 10 bases. This CDR3 contains 15 residues. With V trimmed by 0 bases and J by 3 bases, 1 base remained unmatched. Per germline, CDR1 KGHSH and CDR2 LQKENI. The CDR3 coding sequence is TGTGCCAGCTCACCACCGGGACAGGGGAAAGAGACCCAGTACTTC. Its protein is CASSPPGQGKETQYF.

The J gene is TRBJ2-3, the V gene TRBV5-4; TRBD2 agrees at 11 bases. Looked up from germline, CDR1 is SGHNT and CDR2 is YYREEE (reference sequence). Trimming took 3 bases from V and 4 from J; bases not matched to a gene: 7. The CDR3 has 16 residues. CDR3 region: CASSSGSGGAADTQYF. The CDR3 nucleotides read TGTGCCAGCAGCTCAGGTAGCGGGGGGGCGGCAGATACGCAGTATTTT.

This chain links TRBV5-6 with TRBJ2-2, with D possibly matching TRBD2 (5 bases). V lost 2 bases to trimming and J lost 2 bases, with 10 bases between them. From germline, CDR1 is SGHDT and CDR2 YYEEEE. The length of the CDR3 is 15 residues. The DNA for the CDR3 is TGTGCCAGCAGCTTTAAAGGACTCAACACCGGGGAGCTGTTTTTT. Translation: CASSFKGLNTGELFF. The full variable domain, rest sourced from reference TRBV5-6 and TRBJ2-2, is DAGVTQSPTHLIKTRGQQVTLRCSPKSGHDTVSWYQQALGQGPQFIFQYYEEEERQRGNFPDRFSGHQFPNYSSELNVNALLLGDSALYLCASSFKGLNTGELFFGEGSRLTVL.

This clone was seen a handful of times. The chain combines TRBV25-1 with TRBJ2-6; no definite D call. This CDR3 is 17 amino acids long. Trimming left V 2 bases short and J 0 bases short, with 11 bases between. Germline lookup yields CDR1 MGHDK and CDR2 SYGVNS. This CDR3 reads CASSEETVPSGANVLTF. The CDR3 nucleotides are TGTGCCAGCAGTGAAGAAACAGTTCCCTCTGGGGCCAACGTCCTGACTTTC. Variable domain in full (rest from reference TRBV25-1 and TRBJ2-6): EADIYQTPRYLVIGTGKKITLECSQTMGHDKMYWYQQDPGMELHLIHYSYGVNSTEKGDLSSESTVSRIRTEHFPLTLESARPSHTSQYLCASSEETVPSGANVLTFGAGSRLTVL.

The rearrangement joins TRBV14 to TRBJ1-2; D perhaps matches TRBD1 (6 bases). V was shortened by 2 bases and J by 8 bases, with 15 bases between the two germline ends. The CDR3 length is 14 residues. CDR1 and CDR2 (germline): SGHDN, FVKESK. The CDR3 protein is CASSQQGMVGGYTF. The CDR3 nucleotides read TGTGCCAGCAGCCAACAGGGGATGGTCGGGGGCTACACCTTC.

The genes are TRBV27 and TRBJ2-7; 7 bases are a match to TRBD1. The CDR3 sequence is 16 residues long. Trimming took 3 bases from V and 2 from J; bases not matched to a gene: 10. Germline V gene sequence: CDR1 MNHEY, CDR2 SMNVEV (reference sequence). As DNA, the CDR3 is TGTGCCAGCAGTTTCTCTACAGGGGTTGGGACCTACGAGCAGTACTTC. Translation gives CASSFSTGVGTYEQYF.

In this sample, this clone turned up once. The genes are TRBV30 and TRBJ1-5, with 7 positions matching TRBD1. V shed 2 bases and J 0 bases; nucleotides not matched to a gene: 7. Germline CDR1 reads GTSNPN; CDR2 reads SVGIG (reference sequence). There are 16 residues in the CDR3. The CDR3 DNA sequence: TGTGCCTGGAGTACCGGGACAGCCTATAGCAATCAGCCCCAGCATTTT. This sequence encodes CAWSTGTAYSNQPQHF.

The rearrangement joins TRBV19 to TRBJ1-3, with 7 positions matching TRBD1. V trimming: 8 bases; J trimming: 0 bases; junction bases outside the gene matches: 4. The CDR3 sequence is 14 residues long. Germline CDR1 reads LNHDA; CDR2 reads SQIVND (reference sequence). CDR3 bases: TGTGCCAGTTCCGACAGGGACTCTGGAAACACCATATATTTT. Its translation: CASSDRDSGNTIYF.

CDR3 bases: TGTGCCAGTACTACTGGCGGGAGGGCCGGGACCGGGGAGCTGTTTTTT. This encodes CASTTGGRAGTGELFF. The chain employs TRBV19 and TRBJ2-2, with 9 bases fitting TRBD2. This CDR3 spans 16 amino acids. V lost 7 bases to trimming and J lost 5 bases; unmatched junction nucleotides: 11. Germline V lookup: CDR1 LNHDA, CDR2 SQIVND (reference sequence).